A single sample is the source of the 4 T cell receptor beta chains below, sequenced in a study of shared clonotypes between healthy human individuals. Produced via immunoSEQ multiplex PCR; TCRdb's table is partial and in-frame only. The sample records roughly 1.5 million clones, 95% to 99% being singletons. The sample consisted of naive CD4+ T cells sorted from blood. The subset denotes: CD45RA+ positively selected. These receptor sequences come from a young man in good health.

The V and J genes are TRBV7-2 and TRBJ2-1; possible D gene TRBD2, 5 bases. Germline-derived CDR1 and CDR2 are SGHTA and FQGNSA. The CDR3 contains 15 residues. V was trimmed by 2 bases and J by 4 bases, leaving 12 bases between them. CDR3 nucleotide sequence: TGTGCCAGCAGCTTATCGGCGGGCACTTACAATGAGCAGTTCTTC. Its protein is CASSLSAGTYNEQFF.

The chain combines TRBV5-4 with TRBJ2-1; unclear D gene. The CDR3 length is 16 residues. CDR1 and CDR2 (germline): SGHNT, YYREEE (reference sequence). V was pared by 4 bases and J by 5 bases, with 19 bases between. The CDR3 DNA reads TGTGCCAGCAGCACACGATCGGGCGGAGCCAACAATGAGCAGTTCTTC. Translation: CASSTRSGGANNEQFF.

The V and J genes are TRBV11-3 and TRBJ2-3; D uncertain. This CDR3 comprises 15 residues. Germline CDR1 reads SGHNT; CDR2 reads YENEEA. Deletions cut 5 bases from V and 0 bases from J, with 12 bases between. CDR3 region: CASSPSHLSTDTQYF. The CDR3 coding sequence is TGTGCCAGCAGCCCCTCCCACCTTAGCACAGATACGCAGTATTTT.

For this clone: This specimen includes other DNA sequences encoding the same CDR3. The V gene is TRBV7-3, the J gene TRBJ2-7; perhaps TRBD2 as D (6 bases). The V gene lost 0 bases and the J gene lost 1 base, with 10 bases spanning the gap. The CDR3 runs to 15 residues. In germline, CDR1 is SGHTA, CDR2 FQGTGA. The CDR3 loop reads CASSLTGGGSYEQYF. As DNA, the CDR3 is TGTGCCAGCAGCTTAACTGGTGGGGGGTCCTACGAGCAGTACTTC.